The 32 T cell receptor beta chains below were found in one sample sequenced in a study of shared clonotypes between healthy human individuals (TCRdb year 2020). Libraries were prepared through the immunoSEQ multiplex PCR assay. Held by TCRdb, this immuneACCESS table contains in-frame sequences only and omits some clones. Under half of the omission traces to an unresolved V gene where checked; the cause of the rest is unknown. Counted in this sample were some 2.1 million clones; roughly 94% of them appeared once. The ten largest make up more than 0.1% of the sample. Sequencing was done on a sample of naive CD4+ T cells sorted from blood. Sample cell subset or site, as interpreted from the label and publication: CD45RA+ positively selected. The source is a man aged 18 to 35 in good health.

With regard to this clone: Other DNA sequences in this sample translate to the same CDR3. The chain uses TRBV7-9 and TRBJ1-1, with TRBD1 matching 8 bases. Germline values: CDR1 SEHNR, CDR2 FQNEAQ (reference sequence). The CDR3 runs 15 residues. The V and J ends lost 3 bases and 1 base, in that order; junction bases with no gene match: 4. The CDR3 DNA reads as TGTGCCAGCAGCTTGGGGGGGACAGGGAACACTGAAGCTTTCTTT. Translated, it gives CASSLGGTGNTEAFF.

The V gene is TRBV10-2, the J gene TRBJ1-4; maybe TRBD1 (6 bases). In germline, CDR1 is WSHSY, CDR2 SAAADI. V lost 6 bases and J lost 16, with 15 bases in between. This CDR3 spans 11 amino acids. The chain's CDR3 is CASSTGTGRFF. CDR3 coding DNA: TGCGCCAGCAGCACAGGGACCGGGCGGTTTTTT.

J is TRBJ2-1 and V is TRBV10-3; 7 nucleotides agree with TRBD1. Germline assignment: CDR1 ENHRY and CDR2 SYGVKD. Germline trimming cut 6 bases from V and 4 bases from J; bases unmatched to any gene: 9. CDR3 length: 15 amino acids. The CDR3 is CAIRPDRALYNEQFF. CDR3 coding DNA: TGTGCCATCAGACCCGACAGGGCTTTATACAATGAGCAGTTCTTC.

This clone was found many times. This sample includes further DNA sequences coding for the same CDR3. This chain connects TRBV28 to TRBJ2-7; 11 bases agree with TRBD2. Germline trimming cut 6 bases from V and 2 bases from J; bases unmatched to any gene: 3. Per germline, CDR1 MDHEN and CDR2 SYDVKM. The CDR3 consists of 14 residues. CDR3 sequence: CASSSTSGAYEQYF. CDR3 nucleotide sequence: TGTGCCAGCAGCTCGACTAGCGGGGCCTACGAGCAGTACTTC.

The rearrangement links TRBV10-1 to TRBJ2-7; D unresolved. CDR1 and CDR2 (germline): WNHNN, SYGVQD (reference sequence). CDR3 length equals 14 residues. V lost 3 bases, J lost 4 bases, and 13 bases lay in between. The CDR3 nucleotides read TGCGCCAGCAGTGACCCCGAGAAAGTTTACGAGCAGTACTTC. It translates to CASSDPEKVYEQYF.

This sequence joins TRBV6-1 and TRBJ2-1, with D perhaps assigned TRBD1 or TRBD2 (5 bases each). The CDR3 sequence is 13 residues long. V was shortened by 7 bases and J by 3 bases, with 10 bases between the two germline ends. Germline CDR1 MNHNS, CDR2 SASEGT. This chain's CDR3 is CASKRGDYNEQFF. CDR3 coding DNA: TGTGCCAGCAAGCGAGGGGACTACAATGAGCAGTTCTTC.

V usage is TRBV18 and J usage is TRBJ2-2; 7 bases fit TRBD2. Germline values: CDR1 KGHSH, CDR2 LQKENI. The CDR3 sequence is 14 residues long. Trimming took 1 base from V and 6 from J; bases not matched to a gene: 2. The CDR3 region is CASSPREGPGELFF. The CDR3 DNA follows: TGTGCCAGCTCACCACGGGAGGGCCCCGGGGAGCTGTTTTTT.

This chain connects TRBV6-7 to TRBJ2-1, with D uncertain. TRBV6-7 is classed as an ORF, of uncertain function. The CDR3 covers 13 residues. V lost 0 bases and J lost 6, with 6 bases in between. DNA for the CDR3: TGTGCCAGCAGTTACTCCAGGTTCAATGAGCAGTTCTTC. Amino acid sequence: CASSYSRFNEQFF.

The chain uses TRBV7-2 and TRBJ2-5; TRBD1 might be the D (6 bases). CDR1 is SGHTA, CDR2 FQGNSA, per germline. The CDR3 runs to 15 residues. Trimming removed 0 bases from V and 5 bases from J, with 13 bases in between. The CDR3 bases are TGTGCCAGCAGCTTAGCGGGGGCAGGCGGGGAGACCCAGTACTTC. Its protein is CASSLAGAGGETQYF.

This clone was detected only once. The gene calls are TRBV5-1 and TRBJ1-2; D may be TRBD1 (5 bases). Looked up from germline, CDR1 is SGHRS and CDR2 is YFSETQ. This CDR3 spans 16 amino acids. V lost 2 bases and J lost 3, with 17 bases in between. CDR3 sequence (DNA): TGCGCCAGCAGCTTAAACCGGGACTTAGGGGACTATGGCTACACCTTC. It translates to CASSLNRDLGDYGYTF.

This rearrangement joins TRBV6-1 to TRBJ2-1; D may match TRBD1 or TRBD2 (5 bases each). This CDR3 spans 14 amino acids. The V end was cut by 11 bases, the J end by 7 bases, with 21 bases between. Germline lookup yields CDR1 MNHNS and CDR2 SASEGT. For the CDR3, the DNA is TGTGCCGTCATCGCCGGGGCCCCGCAGAATGAGCAGTTCTTC. This sequence encodes CAVIAGAPQNEQFF.

The J gene is TRBJ2-5, the V gene TRBV6-5; possibly TRBD1 for D (7 bases). Germline loops: CDR1 MNHEY, CDR2 SVGAGI. The germline V and J ends were trimmed by 7 bases and 2 bases, with 17 bases remaining between them. The CDR3 spans 15 residues. This chain's CDR3 is CASNVQGGSQETQYF. The CDR3 DNA sequence: TGTGCCAGCAACGTCCAGGGGGGAAGTCAAGAGACCCAGTACTTC.

This clone showed up just once. This chain uses TRBV6-5 with TRBJ2-1; D gene unclear. The CDR3 is 15 residues long. V was trimmed by 0 bases and J by 8 bases, leaving 14 bases between them. CDR1 is MNHEY and CDR2 is SVGAGI in the germline V gene. CDR3 residues: CASSYSNLGRDEQFF. The CDR3 DNA is TGTGCCAGCAGTTACTCGAACCTCGGGCGAGATGAGCAGTTCTTC.

The V call is TRBV7-9, the J call TRBJ2-5; D is possibly TRBD2 (6 bases). V lost 5 bases and J 3 bases, leaving 16 bases between the germline ends. The CDR3 spans 15 residues. From germline, CDR1 is SEHNR and CDR2 FQNEAQ (reference sequence). The CDR3 is CASSTPGRKKETQYF. DNA of the CDR3: TGTGCCAGCAGCACTCCCGGGAGAAAAAAAGAGACCCAGTACTTC.

The rearrangement uses TRBV29-1 and TRBJ1-1, with D perhaps TRBD1 (5 bases). Per germline, CDR1 SQVTM and CDR2 ANQGSEA. Trimming took off 6 bases at V and 0 bases at J, with 14 bases between the two ends. The CDR3 has 14 amino acids. In DNA form, the CDR3 reads TGCAGCGTGATAGGGCAGGGCTTGAACACTGAAGCTTTCTTT. Translated, it gives CSVIGQGLNTEAFF.

The chain combines TRBV6-5 with TRBJ2-5; tentative D call: TRBD2 (6 bases). This CDR3 region has 12 residues. Trimming pared 5 bases from V and 11 bases from J, leaving 15 bases between. Germline V gives CDR1 MNHEY, CDR2 SVGAGI. The CDR3 coding sequence is TGTGCCAGCAGTCTTGGGCCGGGGGAGCAGTACTTC. It yields the protein CASSLGPGEQYF.

The gene calls are TRBV19 and TRBJ1-2; 9 bases match TRBD1. V lost 6 bases to trimming and J lost 0 bases; unmatched junction nucleotides: 2. Germline V gives CDR1 LNHDA, CDR2 SQIVND (reference sequence). The CDR3 sequence is 14 residues long. The CDR3 bases are TGTGCCAGTAGGGGACAGGGTACTAACTATGGCTACACCTTC. Encoded protein: CASRGQGTNYGYTF.

The V call is TRBV7-9, the J call TRBJ1-6; the D is unclear. There are 15 residues in the CDR3. V lost 1 base and J lost 5, with 9 bases in between. Germline V gives CDR1 SEHNR, CDR2 FQNEAQ (reference sequence). CDR3 amino acids: CASSLERTNNSPLHF. The DNA for the CDR3 is TGTGCCAGCAGCTTAGAGCGGACGAATAATTCACCCCTCCACTTT.

This chain uses TRBV6-5 with TRBJ1-2; possibly TRBD1 for D (6 bases). The germline V gene encodes CDR1 MNHEY and CDR2 SVGAGI. This CDR3 spans 12 amino acids. Trimming pared 6 bases from V and 8 bases from J, leaving 13 bases between. The DNA for the CDR3 is TGTGCCAGCAGGTCCACAGGGACAGGCTACACCTTC. Protein sequence: CASRSTGTGYTF.

V usage is TRBV4-3 and J usage is TRBJ2-1; TRBD1 or TRBD2 may be the D gene (5 bases each). Germline V CDR1 and CDR2: LGHNA, YSLEER. This CDR3 comprises 16 residues. The V end was cut by 0 bases, the J end by 0 bases, with 9 bases between. CDR3 DNA sequence: TGCGCCAGCAGCCAAGAGGGACCCAGCTCCTACAATGAGCAGTTCTTC. This translates into CASSQEGPSSYNEQFF.

The chain links TRBV2 to TRBJ2-3; D is possibly TRBD1 (5 bases). Germline loops: CDR1 SNHLY, CDR2 FYNNEI. Trimming pared 3 bases from V and 3 bases from J, leaving 13 bases between. CDR3 length: 15 residues. The CDR3 spells CASSEGQAGTDTQYF. In DNA form, the CDR3 reads TGTGCCAGCAGTGAGGGGCAGGCTGGGACAGATACGCAGTATTTT.

This clone was counted once. J is TRBJ2-7 and V is TRBV5-4; a weak D match, TRBD1 (6 bases). With 4 bases removed from V and 2 bases from J, the gap between germline ends came to 10 bases. Germline lookup yields CDR1 SGHNT and CDR2 YYREEE (reference sequence). The CDR3 loop spans 13 amino acids. The CDR3 loop reads CASSQGGAYEQYF. CDR3 bases: TGTGCCAGCAGCCAAGGGGGTGCCTACGAGCAGTACTTC.

On this clone itself: In the same sample, other DNA sequences code for this CDR3. The V gene is TRBV5-4, the J gene TRBJ2-3; unclear D gene. There are 14 residues in the CDR3. Trimming shortened V by 2 bases and J by 2 bases, and 9 bases separated the two germline ends. The germline CDR1 and CDR2 sequences are SGHNT and YYREEE (reference sequence). In DNA, the CDR3 is TGTGCCAGCAGCTTTTCTGGAAACACAGATACGCAGTATTTT. Translation: CASSFSGNTDTQYF.

The genes are TRBV18 and TRBJ2-1; weak D call: TRBD2 (6 bases). Germline V gene sequence: CDR1 KGHSH, CDR2 LQKENI. There are 16 residues in the CDR3. V lost 3 bases and J lost 0, with 12 bases in between. This CDR3 is CASSPLRLDSYNEQFF. The CDR3 nucleotides read TGTGCCAGCTCACCCTTAAGACTAGACTCCTACAATGAGCAGTTCTTC.

The chain carries TRBV2 and TRBJ2-7; D call uncertain. The CDR3 spans 14 residues. Between the trimmed V and J ends, which lost 4 bases and 5 bases, there was a span of 15 bases. Germline values: CDR1 SNHLY, CDR2 FYNNEI. CDR3 residues: CASSAEKLVHEQYF. The DNA of the CDR3 is TGTGCCAGCAGTGCGGAGAAGCTCGTCCACGAGCAGTACTTC.

As to this clone: This may arise from a read error, as a much more abundant clone is one base away. This chain joins TRBV5-6 and TRBJ2-7; no definite D call. Trimming cost V 2 bases and J 2 bases, with 2 bases left between them. The germline V gene encodes CDR1 SGHDT and CDR2 YYEEEE. CDR3 length: 11 amino acids. CDR3 nucleotides: TGTGCCAGCAGCTTTGCCTACGAGCAGTACTTC. It is translated as CASSFAYEQYF.

The chain couples TRBV6-6 to TRBJ2-5; D remains unclear. The CDR3 sequence is 13 residues long. Trimming removed 8 bases from V and 2 bases from J, with 12 bases in between. Germline V lookup: CDR1 MNHNY, CDR2 SVGAGI (reference sequence). The CDR3 nucleotides are TGTGCCAGCCTTAGAGATTGGCAAGAGACCCAGTACTTC. It translates to CASLRDWQETQYF.

The chain joins TRBV20-1 to TRBJ1-1; D gene uncertain. The CDR3 extends over 11 amino acids. V lost 2 bases and J lost 6, with 7 bases in between. Germline V lookup: CDR1 DFQATT, CDR2 SNEGSKA (reference sequence). CDR3 nucleotide sequence: TGCAGTGCTAGAATTTCAGCTGAAGCTTTCTTT. This sequence encodes CSARISAEAFF.

The chain couples TRBV18 to TRBJ2-7; 8 nucleotides match TRBD2. The length of the CDR3 is 13 residues. The germline gives CDR1 KGHSH, CDR2 LQKENI. Losses at the gene ends were 4 bases for V and 4 bases for J; bases not matched to a gene: 3. CDR3 sequence (DNA): TGTGCCAGCTCACGGGCTAGCGGGTACGAGCAGTACTTC. Protein sequence: CASSRASGYEQYF.

Details on this clone: The same CDR3 also results from other DNA sequences found in this sample. This chain connects TRBV7-9 to TRBJ2-7; TRBD2 aligns across 9 bases. Germline V gene data show CDR1 as SEHNR and CDR2 as FQNEAQ (reference sequence). There are 13 residues in the CDR3. Trimming at V came to 6 bases and at J to 2 bases, leaving 2 bases not matched to a gene. CDR3 DNA: TGTGCCAGCAGTTCTAGCGGGACCTACGAGCAGTACTTC. This codes for CASSSSGTYEQYF. The whole variable domain, filled in from reference TRBV7-9 and TRBJ2-7, reads DTGVSQNPRHKITKRGQNVTFRCDPISEHNRLYWYRQTLGQGPEFLTYFQNEAQLEKSRLLSDRFSAERPKGSFSTLEIQRTEQGDSAMYLCASSSSGTYEQYFGPGTRLTVT.

The chain employs TRBV7-2 and TRBJ2-7; 7 bases map to TRBD2. This CDR3 comprises 18 residues. Germline CDR1 reads SGHTA; CDR2 reads FQGNSA. V gave up 1 base and J gave up 0 bases; unmatched junction bases: 12. CDR3 sequence (DNA): TGTGCCAGCAGCTTAGTAGATAGGGCGGGAGAGAGCTCCTACGAGCAGTACTTC. Translated, it gives CASSLVDRAGESSYEQYF. Variable domain in full (rest from reference TRBV7-2 and TRBJ2-7): GAGVSQSPSNKVTEKGKDVELRCDPISGHTALYWYRQSLGQGLEFLIYFQGNSAPDKSGLPSDRFSAERTGGSVSTLTIQRTQQEDSAVYLCASSLVDRAGESSYEQYFGPGTRLTVT.

The rearrangement uses TRBV4-3 and TRBJ2-2; tentative D call: TRBD2 (7 bases). The CDR3 has 16 amino acids. Trimming took 2 bases from V and 8 from J, leaving 18 bases between them. Germline CDR1 is LGHNA and CDR2 is YSLEER. The CDR3 protein is CASSQPRGGVLGELFF. CDR3 sequence (DNA): TGCGCCAGCAGCCAACCAAGGGGGGGCGTTTTAGGGGAGCTGTTTTTT.